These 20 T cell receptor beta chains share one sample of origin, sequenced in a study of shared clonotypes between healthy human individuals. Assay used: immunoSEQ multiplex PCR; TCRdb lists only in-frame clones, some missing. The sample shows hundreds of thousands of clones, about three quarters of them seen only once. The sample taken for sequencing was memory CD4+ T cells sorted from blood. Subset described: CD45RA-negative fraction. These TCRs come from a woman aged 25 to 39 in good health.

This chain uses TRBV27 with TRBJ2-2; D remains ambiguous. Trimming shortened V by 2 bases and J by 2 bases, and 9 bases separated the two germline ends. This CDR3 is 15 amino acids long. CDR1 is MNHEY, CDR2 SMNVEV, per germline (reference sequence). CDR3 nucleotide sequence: TGTGCCAGCAGTTTAAACAGCCTAAACACCGGGGAGCTGTTTTTT. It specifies CASSLNSLNTGELFF.

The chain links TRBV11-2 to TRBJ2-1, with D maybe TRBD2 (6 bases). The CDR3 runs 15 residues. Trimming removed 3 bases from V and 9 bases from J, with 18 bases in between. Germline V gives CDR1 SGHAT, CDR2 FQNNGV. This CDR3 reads CASSFAGSALREQFF. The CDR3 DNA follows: TGTGCCAGCAGCTTTGCGGGATCCGCTCTTCGTGAGCAGTTCTTC.

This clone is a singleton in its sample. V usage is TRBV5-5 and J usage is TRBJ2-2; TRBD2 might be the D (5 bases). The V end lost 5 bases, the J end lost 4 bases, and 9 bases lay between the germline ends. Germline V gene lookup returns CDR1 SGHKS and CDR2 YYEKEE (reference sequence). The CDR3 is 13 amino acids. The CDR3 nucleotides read TGTGCCAGCAGTGGAAGCGGCACCGGGGAGCTGTTTTTT. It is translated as CASSGSGTGELFF.

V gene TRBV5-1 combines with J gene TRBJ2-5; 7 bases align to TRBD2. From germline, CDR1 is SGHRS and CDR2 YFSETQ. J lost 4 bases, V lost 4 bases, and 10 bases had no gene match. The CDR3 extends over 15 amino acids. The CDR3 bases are TGCGCCAGCAGCACGGGACTAAAGACCCCAGAGACCCAGTACTTC. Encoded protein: CASSTGLKTPETQYF.

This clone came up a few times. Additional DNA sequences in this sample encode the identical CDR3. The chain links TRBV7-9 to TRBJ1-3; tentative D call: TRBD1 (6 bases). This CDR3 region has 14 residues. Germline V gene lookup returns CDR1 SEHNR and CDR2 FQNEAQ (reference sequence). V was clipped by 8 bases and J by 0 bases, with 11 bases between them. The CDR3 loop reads CASSLDSSGNTIYF. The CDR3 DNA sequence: TGTGCCAGCTCCTTGGACAGCTCTGGAAACACCATATATTTT.

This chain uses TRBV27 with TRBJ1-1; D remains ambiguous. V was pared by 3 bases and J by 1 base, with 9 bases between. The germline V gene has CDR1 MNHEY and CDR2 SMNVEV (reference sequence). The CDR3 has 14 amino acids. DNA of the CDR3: TGTGCCAGCAGTTTTAAATGGGCGAACACTGAAGCTTTCTTT. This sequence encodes CASSFKWANTEAFF.

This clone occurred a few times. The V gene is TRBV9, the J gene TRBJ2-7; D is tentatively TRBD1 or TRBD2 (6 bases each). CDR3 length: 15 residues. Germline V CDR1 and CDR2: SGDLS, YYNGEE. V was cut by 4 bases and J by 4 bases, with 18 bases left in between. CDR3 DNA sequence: TGTGCCAGCAGCCCATCCGAGGGGGGATTATACGAGCAGTACTTC. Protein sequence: CASSPSEGGLYEQYF.

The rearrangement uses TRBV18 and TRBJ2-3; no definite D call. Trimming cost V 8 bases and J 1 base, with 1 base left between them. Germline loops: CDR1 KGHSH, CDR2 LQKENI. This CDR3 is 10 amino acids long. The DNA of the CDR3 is TGTGCCAGCGGCACAGATACGCAGTATTTT. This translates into CASGTDTQYF.

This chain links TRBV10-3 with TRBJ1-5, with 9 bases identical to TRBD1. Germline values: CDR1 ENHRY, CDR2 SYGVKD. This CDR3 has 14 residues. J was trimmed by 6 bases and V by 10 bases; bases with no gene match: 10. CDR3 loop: CATTRDREGQPQHF. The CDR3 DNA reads TGTGCCACCACCCGGGACAGGGAGGGTCAGCCCCAGCATTTT.

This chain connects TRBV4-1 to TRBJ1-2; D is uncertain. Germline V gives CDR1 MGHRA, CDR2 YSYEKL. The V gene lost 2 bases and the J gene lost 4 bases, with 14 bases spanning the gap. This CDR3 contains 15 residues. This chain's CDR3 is CASSQPREGTYGYTF. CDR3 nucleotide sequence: TGCGCCAGCAGCCAACCTAGGGAGGGCACCTATGGCTACACCTTC.

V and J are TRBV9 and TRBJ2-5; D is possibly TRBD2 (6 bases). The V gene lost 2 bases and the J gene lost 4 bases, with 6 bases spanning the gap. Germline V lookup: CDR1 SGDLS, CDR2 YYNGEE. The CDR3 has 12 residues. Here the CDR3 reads CASSVEGETQYF. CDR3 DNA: TGTGCCAGCAGCGTGGAGGGAGAGACCCAGTACTTC.

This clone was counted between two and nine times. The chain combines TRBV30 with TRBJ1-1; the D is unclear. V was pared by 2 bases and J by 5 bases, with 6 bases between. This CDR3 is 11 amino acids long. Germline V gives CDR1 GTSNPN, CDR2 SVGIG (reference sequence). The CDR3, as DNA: TGTGCCTGGAGTCTGGGGACTGAAGCTTTCTTT. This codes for CAWSLGTEAFF.

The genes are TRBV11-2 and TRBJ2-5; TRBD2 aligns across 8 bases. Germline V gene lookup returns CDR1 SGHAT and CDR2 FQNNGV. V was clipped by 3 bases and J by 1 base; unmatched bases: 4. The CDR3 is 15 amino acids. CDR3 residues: CASSLELAAQETQYF. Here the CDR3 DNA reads TGTGCCAGCAGCTTGGAACTAGCGGCCCAAGAGACCCAGTACTTC.

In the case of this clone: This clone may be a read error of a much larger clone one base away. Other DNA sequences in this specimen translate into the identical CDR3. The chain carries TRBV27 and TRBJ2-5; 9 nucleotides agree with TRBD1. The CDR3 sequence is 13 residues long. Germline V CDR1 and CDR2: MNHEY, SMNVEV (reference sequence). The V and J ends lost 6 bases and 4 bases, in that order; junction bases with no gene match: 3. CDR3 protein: CASRPTGGETQYF. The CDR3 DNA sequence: TGTGCCAGCAGACCGACAGGGGGAGAGACCCAGTACTTC.

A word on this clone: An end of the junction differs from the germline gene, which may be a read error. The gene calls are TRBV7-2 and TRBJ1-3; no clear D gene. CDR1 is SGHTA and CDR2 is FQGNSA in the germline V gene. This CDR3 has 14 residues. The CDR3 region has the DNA TGTGCCAGCAGCATAGCTGGCTCTGGAAACACCATATATTTT. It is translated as CASSIAGSGNTIYF.

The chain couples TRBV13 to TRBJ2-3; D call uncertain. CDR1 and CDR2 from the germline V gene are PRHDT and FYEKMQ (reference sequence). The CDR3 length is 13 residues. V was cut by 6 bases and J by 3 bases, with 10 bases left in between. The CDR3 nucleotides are TGTGCCAGCAGTTCCACCATTACAGATACGCAGTATTTT. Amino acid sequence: CASSSTITDTQYF.

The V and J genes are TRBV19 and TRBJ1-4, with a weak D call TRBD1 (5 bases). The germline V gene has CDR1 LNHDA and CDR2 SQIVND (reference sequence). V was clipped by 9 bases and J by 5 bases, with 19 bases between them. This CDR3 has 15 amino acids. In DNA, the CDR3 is TGTGCCAGCACCTCCGAGGGGCAGGGAAATGAAAAACTGTTTTTT. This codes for CASTSEGQGNEKLFF.

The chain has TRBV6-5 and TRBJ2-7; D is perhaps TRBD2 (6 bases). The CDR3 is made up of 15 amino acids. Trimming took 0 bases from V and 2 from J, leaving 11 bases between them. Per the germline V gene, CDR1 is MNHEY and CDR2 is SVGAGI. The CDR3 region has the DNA TGTGCCAGCAGTTACTCCTTCCTAGCGCCCTACGAGCAGTACTTC. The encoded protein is CASSYSFLAPYEQYF.

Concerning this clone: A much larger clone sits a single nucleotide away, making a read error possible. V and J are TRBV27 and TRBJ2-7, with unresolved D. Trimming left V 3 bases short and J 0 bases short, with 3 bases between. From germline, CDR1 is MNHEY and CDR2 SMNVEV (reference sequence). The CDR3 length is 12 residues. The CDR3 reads CASSLDSYEQYF. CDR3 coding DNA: TGTGCCAGCAGTTTGGACTCCTACGAGCAGTACTTC.

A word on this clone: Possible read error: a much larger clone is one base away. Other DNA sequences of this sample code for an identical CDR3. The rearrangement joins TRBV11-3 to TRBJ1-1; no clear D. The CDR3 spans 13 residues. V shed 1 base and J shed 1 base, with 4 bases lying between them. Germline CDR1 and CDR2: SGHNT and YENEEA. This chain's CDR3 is CASSLGENTEAFF. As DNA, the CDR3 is TGTGCCAGCAGCTTAGGGGAGAACACTGAAGCTTTCTTT.